The sample holds many counts of the clone carrying this T cell receptor (beta chain). As yet, its antigen is unknown. Amplified TCR beta CDR3 regions derived from RNA transcripts. HTBI primers were the set used in a first-round RT-PCR of the TCR CDR3. TCRdb passed the multiplex PCR reads through MiXCR, listing each CDR3 protein once. The sample holds about 500,000 distinct CDR3 sequences; about 16% are singletons and the top ten take 25% to 30%. The data belong to a study of T cells in Graves' hyperthyroidism and ophthalmopathy. Notes on the study in general: Most clonotypes that expanded in the thyroid above 0.001 also showed up in blood.

V lost 2 bases to trimming and J lost 5 bases, with 9 bases between them. Per germline, CDR1 GTSNPN and CDR2 SVGIG (reference sequence). CDR3 size: 12 residues. The sample comprised blood. The TCR comes from a young woman with Graves' ophthalmopathy. The genes are TRBV30 and TRBJ2-5; D not certain. The CDR3 spells CAWSKDQETQYF. Written as DNA, the CDR3 is TGTGCCTGGAGTAAGGATCAGGAGACCCAGTACTTC. Based on the CDR3 plus reference TRBV30 and TRBJ2-5, the full variable domain is SQTIHQWPATLVQPVGSPLSLECTVEGTSNPNLYWYRQAAGRGLQLLFYSVGIGQISSEVPQNLSASRPQDRQFILSSKKLLLSDSGFYLCAWSKDQETQYFGPGTRLLVL.